Here is one T cell receptor (beta chain) with its context. Trimming cost V 3 bases and J 4 bases, with 9 bases left between them. The CDR3 is 13 amino acids. The V gene's germline CDR1 is SGHTA and CDR2 FQGNSA. The data were obtained in a study of blood T cells in healthy people across ages. It was with a sample-barcoded 5' primer and a J-beta primer mix that a second PCR of about 6 to 11 cycles was run. TCRdb re-called the 5' RACE reads through MiXCR, storing one row per CDR3 protein. The table lists some 1,000,000 distinct CDR3 sequences, about 23% of them singletons. The sample was also reused in another study, on T cells of mothers and their children.

Sequencing was carried out using blood. The J gene is TRBJ1-2, the V gene TRBV7-2; D uncertain. The origin of this receptor is a girl aged 2 to 9 in good health. CDR3 bases: TGTGCCAGCAGCTTGGAGCCCCGCTATGGCTACACCTTC. Encoded protein: CASSLEPRYGYTF.